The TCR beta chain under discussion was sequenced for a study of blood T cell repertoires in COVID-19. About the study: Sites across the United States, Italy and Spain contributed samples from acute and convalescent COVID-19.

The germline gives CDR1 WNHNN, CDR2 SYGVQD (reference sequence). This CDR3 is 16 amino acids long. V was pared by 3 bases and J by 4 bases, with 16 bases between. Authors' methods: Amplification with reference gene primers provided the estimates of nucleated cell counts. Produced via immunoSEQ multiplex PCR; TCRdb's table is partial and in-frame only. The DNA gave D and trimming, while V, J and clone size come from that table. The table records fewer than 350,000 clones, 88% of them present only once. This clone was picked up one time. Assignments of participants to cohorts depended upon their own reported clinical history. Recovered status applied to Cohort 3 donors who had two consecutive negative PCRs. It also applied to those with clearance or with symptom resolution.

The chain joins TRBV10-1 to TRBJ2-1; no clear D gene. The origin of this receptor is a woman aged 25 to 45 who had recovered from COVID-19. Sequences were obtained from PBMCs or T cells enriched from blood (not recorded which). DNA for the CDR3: TGCGCCAGCAGTGATCGTATAGCATGGTCTTACAATGAGCAGTTCTTC. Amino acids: CASSDRIAWSYNEQFF.